One sample yielded the 11 T cell receptor beta chains listed below, sequenced in a study of shared clonotypes between healthy human individuals. The repertoire was sequenced with immunoSEQ multiplex PCR; TCRdb's copy has only in-frame clones and lacks some. In the table there are approximately 2,300,000 clones, around 90% of which are singletons. The source material was naive CD4+ T cells from PBMCs. Specified subset: CD45RA+ positively selected. The source of these receptors is a man aged 18 to 30 in good health. Some clones in this sample may be carry-over from other donors' samples.

This clone was seen only once. The CDR3 DNA reads TGTGCCAGCAGCCTAGGAATTTCGGGGGACCCAACTTACAATGAGCAGTTCTTC. Translated: CASSLGISGDPTYNEQFF. The chain joins TRBV9 to TRBJ2-1; tentatively, D is TRBD2 (6 bases). Germline V lookup: CDR1 SGDLS, CDR2 YYNGEE. V lost 4 bases to trimming and J lost 4 bases, with 24 bases between them. The CDR3 runs to 18 residues.

The chain links TRBV28 to TRBJ2-7, with D perhaps matching TRBD1 (6 bases). The CDR3 sequence is 16 residues long. Germline CDR1 is MDHEN and CDR2 is SYDVKM. V was shortened by 5 bases and J by 0 bases, with 17 bases between the two germline ends. The CDR3 loop is CASSGGPWRNSYEQYF. CDR3 in DNA: TGTGCCAGCAGTGGGGGCCCCTGGAGAAACTCCTACGAGCAGTACTTC.

Concerning this clone itself: Different DNA sequences within this sample yield the same CDR3. J is TRBJ2-3 and V is TRBV5-4; no firm D call. With 1 base removed from V and 4 bases from J, the gap between germline ends came to 7 bases. The CDR3 has 13 residues. Germline V gives CDR1 SGHNT, CDR2 YYREEE (reference sequence). The CDR3 sequence is CASSLSPPDTQYF. CDR3 DNA: TGTGCCAGCAGCTTGAGCCCGCCAGATACGCAGTATTTT. Full variable domain (missing parts from reference TRBV5-4 and TRBJ2-3): ETGVTQSPTHLIKTRGQQVTLRCSSQSGHNTVSWYQQALGQGPQFIFQYYREEENGRGNFPPRFSGLQFPNYSSELNVNALELDDSALYLCASSLSPPDTQYFGPGTRLTVL.

This sequence joins TRBV27 and TRBJ2-6; D is undetermined. CDR1 and CDR2 (germline): MNHEY, SMNVEV (reference sequence). The CDR3 contains 18 residues. Trimming pared 8 bases from V and 0 bases from J, leaving 20 bases between. The CDR3 spells CASRTYRTLYSGANVLTF. CDR3 DNA: TGTGCCAGCCGAACTTACCGGACCTTGTACTCTGGGGCCAACGTCCTGACTTTC.

The table lists this clone with a count of one. The J gene is TRBJ1-1, the V gene TRBV29-1, with TRBD1 as a possible D gene (6 bases). Germline lookup yields CDR1 SQVTM and CDR2 ANQGSEA. The V and J ends lost 4 bases and 6 bases respectively, with 18 bases between them. The CDR3 runs to 14 residues. The CDR3 spells CSVGGLRQGAEAFF. The CDR3 coding sequence is TGCAGCGTTGGGGGGCTGAGGCAGGGCGCTGAAGCTTTCTTT.

The chain recombines TRBV5-1 with TRBJ2-7, with TRBD1 matching 10 bases. The CDR3 loop spans 15 amino acids. The ends lost 3 bases at V and 4 bases at J; junction bases unmatched: 7. The germline gives CDR1 SGHRS, CDR2 YFSETQ. CDR3 sequence reads: CASSSIPGQGYEQYF. In DNA form, the CDR3 reads TGCGCCAGCAGCTCAATACCGGGACAGGGGTACGAGCAGTACTTC.

The chain couples TRBV5-4 to TRBJ1-2; weak D call: TRBD1 (6 bases). The germline V and J ends were trimmed by 0 bases and 6 bases, with 15 bases remaining between them. Germline CDR1 reads SGHNT; CDR2 reads YYREEE (reference sequence). CDR3 length equals 15 residues. The CDR3 sequence: CASSLAGQGIDGYTF. The CDR3 DNA follows: TGTGCCAGCAGCTTGGCTGGGCAGGGGATAGATGGCTACACCTTC.

This chain connects TRBV28 to TRBJ2-1, with a weak D call TRBD2 (7 bases). The CDR3 spans 16 residues. With 0 bases removed from V and 9 bases from J, the gap between germline ends came to 18 bases. The V gene's germline CDR1 is MDHEN and CDR2 SYDVKM. CDR3 DNA sequence: TGTGCCAGCAGTTTATGGGAGTCGTGGGAGGGGGGTGAGCAGTTCTTC. Residues: CASSLWESWEGGEQFF.

The chain joins TRBV4-1 to TRBJ2-2, with 8 bases aligning to TRBD2. V shed 1 base and J 6 bases; nucleotides not matched to a gene: 1. Germline V CDR1 and CDR2: MGHRA, YSYEKL. The CDR3 runs 14 residues. This chain's CDR3 is CASSQAGGAGELFF. CDR3 bases: TGCGCCAGCAGCCAAGCGGGGGGGGCCGGGGAGCTGTTTTTT.

The J gene is TRBJ2-1, the V gene TRBV5-6, with a tentative D call TRBD2 (6 bases). The germline gives CDR1 SGHDT, CDR2 YYEEEE. This CDR3 is 18 amino acids long. V lost 1 base and J 0 bases, leaving 17 bases between the germline ends. The CDR3, as DNA: TGTGCCAGCAGCTTGTTCCGGGACTCTAAATACTCCTACAATGAGCAGTTCTTC. Amino acids: CASSLFRDSKYSYNEQFF.

Comments on this clone: This specimen includes other DNA sequences encoding the same CDR3. The chain recombines TRBV5-1 with TRBJ2-7; 9 bases align to TRBD2. The CDR3 is 14 amino acids. With 3 bases clipped from V and 4 bases from J, the junction kept 5 bases outside the gene matches. CDR1 is SGHRS, CDR2 YFSETQ, per germline. CDR3 sequence (DNA): TGCGCCAGCAGCTCGACTAGCGGACCATACGAGCAGTACTTC. Its protein product is CASSSTSGPYEQYF.